This T cell receptor beta chain emerged from a study of blood T cell repertoires in COVID-19. The CDR3 consists of 15 residues. The data were produced by immunoSEQ multiplex PCR, yet TCRdb's version contains in-frame clones alone and is incomplete. Among some 95,000 clones listed, approximately 86% were seen once. The chain links TRBV21-1 to TRBJ1-5. TRBV21-1 is a pseudogene locus. This clonotype originated in a man older than 75 with active or convalescent COVID-19. The sequencing sample was made of peripheral blood. CDR3 bases: TGTGCCAGCAGATGGAGGAGGGTCGAAAATCAGCCCCAGCATTTT. It is translated as CASRWRRVENQPQHF.